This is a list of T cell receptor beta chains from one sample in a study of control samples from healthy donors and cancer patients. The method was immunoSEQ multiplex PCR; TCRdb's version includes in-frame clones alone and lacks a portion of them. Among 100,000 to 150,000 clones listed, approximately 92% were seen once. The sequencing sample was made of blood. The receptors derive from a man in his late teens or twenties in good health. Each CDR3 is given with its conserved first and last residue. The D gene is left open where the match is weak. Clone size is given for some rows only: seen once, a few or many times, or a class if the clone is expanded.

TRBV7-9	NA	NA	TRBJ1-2	CASSNDSGIYGYTF	TGTGCCAGCAGTAACGATTCGGGGATCTATGGCTACACCTTC
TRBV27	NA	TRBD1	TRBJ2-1	CASRPVDRDHEQFF	TGTGCCAGCAGACCGGTAGACAGGGACCATGAGCAGTTCTTC
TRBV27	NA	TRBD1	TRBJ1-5	CASSLAGQHSNQPQHF	TGTGCCAGCAGTCTTGCGGGACAGCATAGCAATCAGCCCCAGCATTTT
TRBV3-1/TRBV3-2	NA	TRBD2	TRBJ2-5	CASSHLTGGQETQYF	TGTGCCAGCAGCCACTTGACGGGGGGGCAAGAGACCCAGTACTTC
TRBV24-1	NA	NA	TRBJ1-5	CATSDRSGNQPQHF	TGTGCCACCAGTGACCGCTCAGGGAATCAGCCCCAGCATTTT
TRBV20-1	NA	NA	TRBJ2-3	CSASDPFEGLGTDTQYF	TGCAGTGCTAGTGACCCCTTTGAGGGTTTGGGAACAGATACGCAGTATTTT
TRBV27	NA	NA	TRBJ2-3	CASSLGRQGTDTQYF	TGTGCCAGCAGTTTGGGGCGACAGGGCACAGATACGCAGTATTTT
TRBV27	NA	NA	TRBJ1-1	CASSLGGFGIGNTEAFF	TGTGCCAGCAGTTTGGGGGGCTTTGGGATAGGGAACACTGAAGCTTTCTTT
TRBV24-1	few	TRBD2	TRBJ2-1	CATKSSGSSYEQFF	TGTGCCACCAAATCTAGCGGGAGTTCATATGAGCAGTTCTTC
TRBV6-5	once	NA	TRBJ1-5	CASSISGNNQPQHF	TGTGCCAGCAGTATCTCCGGGAACAATCAGCCCCAGCATTTT
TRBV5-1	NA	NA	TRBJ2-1	CASSRDGGTYNEQFF	TGCGCCAGCAGCCGAGATGGGGGTACCTACAATGAGCAGTTCTTC
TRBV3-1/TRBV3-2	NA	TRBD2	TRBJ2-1	CASSPRTSGNNEQFF	TGTGCCAGCAGCCCGCGGACTAGCGGAAACAATGAGCAGTTCTTC
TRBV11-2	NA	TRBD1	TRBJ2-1	CASRDRVSYNEQFF	TGTGCCAGCAGGGACAGGGTCTCCTACAATGAGCAGTTCTTC
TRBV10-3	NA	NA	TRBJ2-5	CAISVDGSEETQYF	TGTGCCATCAGTGTCGATGGCAGCGAAGAGACCCAGTACTTC
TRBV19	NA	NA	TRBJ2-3	CASSITKGDTQYF	TGTGCCAGTAGTATTACGAAGGGGGATACGCAGTATTTT
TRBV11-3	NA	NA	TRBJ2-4	CASSPRDPIAKNIQYF	TGTGCCAGCAGCCCCCGGGACCCAATAGCCAAAAACATTCAGTACTTC
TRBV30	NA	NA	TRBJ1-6	CAWKAGYGNSPLHF	TGTGCCTGGAAGGCAGGCTATGGGAATTCACCCCTCCACTTT
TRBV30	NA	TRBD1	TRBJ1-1	CAGVRDRNTEAFF	TGTGCCGGCGTGAGGGACAGGAACACTGAAGCTTTCTTT
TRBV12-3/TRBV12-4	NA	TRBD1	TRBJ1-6	CASSTGGNSPLHF	TGTGCCAGCAGTACAGGGGGGAATTCACCCCTCCACTTT
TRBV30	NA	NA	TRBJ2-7	CAWSQDIHPYEQYF	TGTGCCTGGAGCCAGGACATCCACCCCTACGAGCAGTACTTC
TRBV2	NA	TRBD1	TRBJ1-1	CASWTGVGNTEAFF	TGTGCCAGCTGGACAGGGGTGGGTAACACTGAAGCTTTCTTT
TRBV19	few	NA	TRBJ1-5	CASTWEVGPQHF	TGTGCCAGTACCTGGGAGGTCGGCCCCCAGCATTTT
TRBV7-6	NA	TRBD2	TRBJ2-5	CASSPAGSGGSQETQYF	TGTGCCAGCAGCCCCGCGGGTAGCGGGGGGTCGCAAGAGACCCAGTACTTC
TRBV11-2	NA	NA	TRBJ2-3	CASSLSGTKLSDTQYF	TGTGCCAGCAGCTTGTCCGGGACAAAGTTGTCAGATACGCAGTATTTT
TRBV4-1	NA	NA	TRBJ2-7	CASSQGGYEQYF	TGCGCCAGCAGCCAAGGGGGCTACGAGCAGTACTTC
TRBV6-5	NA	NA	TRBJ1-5	CASSSALGNQPQHF	TGTGCCAGCAGTTCGGCTTTAGGCAATCAGCCCCAGCATTTT
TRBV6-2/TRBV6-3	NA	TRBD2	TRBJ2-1	CASSYSVLAGYNEQFF	TGTGCCAGCAGTTACTCGGTGCTAGCGGGGTACAATGAGCAGTTCTTC
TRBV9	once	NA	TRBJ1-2	CASSVGGVYGYTF	TGTGCCAGCAGCGTAGGCGGAGTCTATGGCTACACCTTC
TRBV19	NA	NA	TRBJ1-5	CASSIGEHSNQPQHF	TGTGCCAGTAGTATCGGGGAGCATAGCAATCAGCCCCAGCATTTT
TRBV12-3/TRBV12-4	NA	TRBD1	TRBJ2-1	CASSPGTGFEQFF	TGTGCCAGCAGTCCCGGGACAGGGTTTGAGCAGTTCTTC
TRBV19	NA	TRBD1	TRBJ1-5	CASSIEKQGYSNQPQHF	TGTGCCAGTAGTATAGAAAAACAGGGGTATAGCAATCAGCCCCAGCATTTT
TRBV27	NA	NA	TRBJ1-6	CASSFRRVNSPLHF	TGTGCCAGCAGTTTTAGAAGGGTTAATTCACCCCTCCACTTT
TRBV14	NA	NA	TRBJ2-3	CASSQRGGLVADTQYF	TGTGCCAGCAGCCAACGCGGAGGGTTGGTAGCAGATACGCAGTATTTT
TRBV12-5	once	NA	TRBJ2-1	CASATRVGDSYNEQFF	TGTGCTAGTGCCACGAGGGTCGGGGACTCCTACAATGAGCAGTTCTTC
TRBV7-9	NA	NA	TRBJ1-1	CASSSTVGGTEAFF	TGTGCCAGCAGCTCAACAGTCGGGGGGACTGAAGCTTTCTTT
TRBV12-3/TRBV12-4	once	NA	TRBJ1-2	CASSPRVDYGYTF	TGTGCCAGCAGTCCGAGGGTAGATTATGGCTACACCTTC
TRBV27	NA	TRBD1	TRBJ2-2	CASSLLGTGGAGELFF	TGTGCCAGCAGTCTCCTCGGGACAGGGGGCGCCGGGGAGCTGTTTTTT
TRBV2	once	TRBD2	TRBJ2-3	CASSTTSGGDTQYF	TGTGCCAGCAGTACGACTAGCGGGGGAGATACGCAGTATTTT
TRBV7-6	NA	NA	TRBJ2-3	CASSLDLAGFTDTQYF	TGTGCCAGCAGCTTAGATCTCGCGGGGTTCACAGATACGCAGTATTTT
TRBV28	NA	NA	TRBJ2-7	CASGSWGSSYEQYF	TGTGCCAGCGGCTCCTGGGGGTCCTCCTACGAGCAGTACTTC
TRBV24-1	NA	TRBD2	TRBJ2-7	CATSDSGGSGLPYEQYF	TGTGCCACCAGTGATTCAGGCGGTAGCGGGTTACCCTACGAGCAGTACTTC